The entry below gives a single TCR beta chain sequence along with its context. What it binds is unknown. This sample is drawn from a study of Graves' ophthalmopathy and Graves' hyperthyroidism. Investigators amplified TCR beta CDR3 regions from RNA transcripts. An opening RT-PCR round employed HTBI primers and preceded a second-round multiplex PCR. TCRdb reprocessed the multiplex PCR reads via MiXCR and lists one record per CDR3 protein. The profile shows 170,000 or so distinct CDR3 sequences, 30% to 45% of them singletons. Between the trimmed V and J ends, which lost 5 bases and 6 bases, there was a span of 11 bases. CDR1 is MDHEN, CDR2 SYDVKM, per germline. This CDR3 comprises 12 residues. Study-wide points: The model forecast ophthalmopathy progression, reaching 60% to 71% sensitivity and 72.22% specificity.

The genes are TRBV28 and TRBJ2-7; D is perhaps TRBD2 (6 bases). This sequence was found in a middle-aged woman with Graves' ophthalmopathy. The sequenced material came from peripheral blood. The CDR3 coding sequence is TGTGCCAGCAGTCTCGCGGGGTCCGAGCAGTACTTC. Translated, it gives CASSLAGSEQYF. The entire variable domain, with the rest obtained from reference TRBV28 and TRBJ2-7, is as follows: DVKVTQSSRYLVKRTGEKVFLECVQDMDHENMFWYRQDPGLGLRLIYFSYDVKMKEKGDIPEGYSVSREKKERFSLILESASTNQTSMYLCASSLAGSEQYFGPGTRLTVT.